This T cell receptor (beta chain) was recorded in a study of naive and memory T cell subsets. Germline assignment: CDR1 SQVTM and CDR2 ANQGSEA. This CDR3 has 13 amino acids. Trimming cost V 2 bases and J 9 bases, with 16 bases left between them. This clonotype was recorded a few times. Two oligonucleotides, mixed equimolar, formed the beta constant-region primer covering TRBC1 and TRBC2. TCRdb used MiXCR to reprocess the UMI-ligation and nested PCR reads, holding one entry per CDR3 protein. The sample shows roughly 140,000 distinct CDR3 sequences, 15% to 20% of them seen only once. This TCR derives from a human donor in good health. The V and J genes are TRBV29-1 and TRBJ2-5; the D gene is possibly TRBD2 (5 bases). Input material: naive CD4+ T cells from blood. The CDR3 DNA is TGCAGCGTTGAACGGACTCCAAGAGATTCCCAGTACTTC. Translated, it gives CSVERTPRDSQYF.